One sample yielded the 10 T cell receptor beta chains listed below, sequenced in a study of patients and donors after allogeneic stem cell transplantation. A single record per CDR3 protein comes from TCRdb applying MiXCR to the RT-PCR reads. Of about a million distinct CDR3 sequences listed, about a sixth are singletons. Source material: blood, either unsorted or a sorted T cell fraction (not recorded which). The receptors derive from a human donor who was either an allogeneic HSCT recipient or a stem cell or donor lymphocyte infusion donor (not recorded which). It is not recorded whose cells these are; they may come from a transplant donor.

This sequence joins TRBV27 and TRBJ2-7; D may be TRBD1 or TRBD2 (7 bases each). V shed 5 bases and J shed 2 bases, with 13 bases lying between them. Germline-derived CDR1 and CDR2 are MNHEY and SMNVEV (reference sequence). This CDR3 contains 14 residues. The CDR3 DNA reads as TGTGCCAGCAGTCCAGCGGGGACAGCCTACGAGCAGTACTTC. Translation: CASSPAGTAYEQYF.

The rearrangement links TRBV12-3 or TRBV12-4 to TRBJ2-1; perhaps TRBD1 as D (5 bases). The ends were cut back, 1 base at V and 9 bases at J, with 16 bases in the middle. The CDR3 has 15 residues. CDR3 amino acids: CASSLVQGGKGEQFF. For the CDR3, the DNA is TGTGCCAGCAGTTTAGTCCAGGGTGGAAAGGGTGAGCAGTTCTTC.

The J gene is TRBJ2-1, the V gene TRBV4-2, with 10 bases that match TRBD2. Trimming took 0 bases from V and 6 from J; bases not matched to a gene: 11. Germline V gives CDR1 LGHNA, CDR2 YNFKEQ. The CDR3 runs 18 residues. CDR3: CASSQDPRLAGVSNEQFF. Written as DNA, the CDR3 is TGTGCCAGCAGCCAAGATCCCCGGCTAGCGGGAGTCAGCAATGAGCAGTTCTTC.

The J gene is TRBJ1-1, the V gene TRBV6-2 or TRBV6-3; D not certain. V lost 7 bases to trimming and J lost 1 base, with 19 bases between them. The germline V gene encodes CDR1 MNHEY and CDR2 SVGEGT. This CDR3 comprises 16 residues. Here the CDR3 reads CASILGGRKSNTEAFF. The CDR3 coding sequence is TGTGCCAGCATCCTCGGCGGGCGTAAATCGAACACTGAAGCTTTCTTT.

This chain connects TRBV5-1 to TRBJ1-4; D remains unclear. Between the trimmed V and J ends, which lost 5 bases and 7 bases, there was a span of 18 bases. The CDR3 is made up of 15 amino acids. The V gene's germline CDR1 is SGHRS and CDR2 YFSETQ. CDR3 sequence reads: CASSQTDRESEKLFF. As DNA, the CDR3 is TGCGCCAGCAGTCAGACGGACCGGGAGAGTGAAAAACTGTTTTTT.

This clonotype has more than one count but fewer than ten. The chain employs TRBV6-6 and TRBJ2-4; D ambiguous. Trimming took 7 bases from V and 5 from J, leaving 6 bases between them. Germline V gene lookup returns CDR1 MNHNY and CDR2 SVGAGI (reference sequence). CDR3 length equals 11 residues. The CDR3 DNA reads as TGTGCCAGCATGGAGCAAAACATTCAGTACTTC. Its translation is CASMEQNIQYF.

The chain joins TRBV29-1 to TRBJ1-2; D is ambiguous. The CDR3 has 12 residues. V dropped 7 bases and J dropped 6 bases, with 15 bases sitting between them. Germline CDR1 is SQVTM and CDR2 is ANQGSEA. The chain's CDR3 is CSAWEGSDGYTF. CDR3 nucleotide sequence: TGCAGCGCTTGGGAGGGTTCGGATGGCTACACCTTC.

This clonotype has just a few counts. The chain joins TRBV28 to TRBJ1-5, with 7 bases fitting TRBD1. Losses at the gene ends were 3 bases for V and 0 bases for J; bases not matched to a gene: 17. This CDR3 spans 20 amino acids. Germline-derived CDR1 and CDR2 are MDHEN and SYDVKM. CDR3 bases: TGTGCCAGCAGTTTCTTCCACCCAAAGACAGGGAGGGATAGCAATCAGCCCCAGCATTTT. Protein: CASSFFHPKTGRDSNQPQHF.

The chain recombines TRBV30 with TRBJ2-2; D tentatively fits TRBD1 or TRBD2 (7 bases each). CDR1 is GTSNPN and CDR2 is SVGIG in the germline V gene (reference sequence). Trimming pared 4 bases from V and 0 bases from J, leaving 21 bases between. The CDR3 contains 18 residues. The CDR3 protein is CAWIRGGAGGSNTGELFF. The CDR3 nucleotides read TGTGCCTGGATTCGAGGGGGCGCCGGGGGGTCGAACACCGGGGAGCTGTTTTTT.

V and J are TRBV27 and TRBJ2-7; weak D call: TRBD2 (6 bases). CDR1 is MNHEY, CDR2 SMNVEV, per germline (reference sequence). Deletions cut 2 bases from V and 2 bases from J, with 16 bases between. The CDR3 runs to 16 residues. DNA of the CDR3: TGTGCCAGCAGTTTACCCCCATTGCGGGGACCCTACGAGCAGTACTTC. Translated, it gives CASSLPPLRGPYEQYF.